The 21 T cell receptor beta chains in this list originate from one sample, sequenced in a study of cytomegalovirus exposure and HLA in healthy donors. PCR primers comprised 60 Vbeta and 13 Jbeta primers. Produced via immunoSEQ multiplex PCR; TCRdb's table is partial and in-frame only. Here the sample spans 90,000 to 100,000 clones, around 80% being singletons. The sequenced sample was PBMCs. The receptors come from a man in his forties in good health and CMV-seronegative.

The CDR3 spells CASSLSGQGRQFF. The CDR3 nucleotides read TGTGCCAGCAGTTTATCGGGGCAGGGTAGGCAGTTCTTC. The chain links TRBV27 to TRBJ2-1; a weak D match, TRBD1 (5 bases). Germline loops: CDR1 MNHEY, CDR2 SMNVEV (reference sequence). The CDR3 has 13 residues. The germline V and J ends were trimmed by 0 bases and 12 bases, with 12 bases remaining between them.

This clone was recorded once. This chain uses TRBV5-4 with TRBJ1-6; TRBD1 matches 10 bases. The germline V gene encodes CDR1 SGHNT and CDR2 YYREEE (reference sequence). Trimming removed 4 bases from V and 2 bases from J; junction bases left unmatched: 3. The CDR3 is 16 amino acids. The CDR3 loop is CASSPDRGPYNSPLHF. As DNA, the CDR3 is TGTGCCAGCAGCCCAGACAGGGGGCCCTATAATTCACCCCTCCACTTT.

The genes are TRBV6-5 and TRBJ1-2; 11 nucleotides align to TRBD1. In germline, CDR1 is MNHEY, CDR2 SVGAGI. J gave up 10 bases and V 2 bases, and 3 bases lay outside the gene matches. The CDR3 runs 13 residues. This chain's CDR3 is CASSYGTGGNYTF. DNA of the CDR3: TGTGCCAGCAGTTACGGGACAGGGGGGAACTACACCTTC.

The chain is built from TRBV5-8 and TRBJ1-2, with TRBD1 identical over 8 bases. The V segment lost 0 bases and the J segment 9 bases; nucleotides outside the gene matches: 10. The CDR3 has 15 residues. Germline CDR1 is SGHTS and CDR2 is YDEGEE. The CDR3 nucleotides are TGTGCCAGCAGCTTGGTTCAGGGGGCCCTGGGAAGCTACACCTTC. Translating it yields CASSLVQGALGSYTF.

This clone came up once. The rearrangement joins TRBV15 to TRBJ1-3, with D maybe TRBD1 (6 bases). The CDR3 is 19 residues long. Trimming shortened V by 5 bases and J by 0 bases, and 23 bases separated the two germline ends. CDR1 and CDR2 (germline): LNHNV, YYDKDF (reference sequence). CDR3 sequence (DNA): TGTGCCACCAGCCACCCTCCACGGGGAGGGGGACGCTCTGGAAACACCATATATTTT. Encoded protein: CATSHPPRGGGRSGNTIYF.

The chain uses TRBV2 and TRBJ2-5, with TRBD1 matching 7 bases. The DNA end favors TRBJ2-7, so the J call may be wrong. Germline assignment: CDR1 SNHLY and CDR2 FYNNEI. The CDR3 runs 12 residues. This chain's CDR3 is CASRGTAYEQYF. The CDR3 DNA reads TGTGCCAGCAGGGGGACAGCCTACGAGCAGTACTTC.

The chain combines TRBV28 with TRBJ1-2, with 10 bases lining up with TRBD1. Germline V CDR1 and CDR2: MDHEN, SYDVKM. The CDR3 extends over 14 amino acids. V was pared by 6 bases and J by 7 bases, with 8 bases of the junction left unmatched. The CDR3 coding sequence is TGTGCCAGCAGGACAGGGGGCGTACTCTGTGGCTACACCTTC. Its protein is CASRTGGVLCGYTF.

The V call is TRBV28, the J call TRBJ2-3; 9 bases fit TRBD2. This CDR3 spans 22 amino acids. The ends lost 3 bases at V and 2 bases at J; junction bases unmatched: 24. CDR1 is MDHEN, CDR2 SYDVKM, per germline. CDR3 loop: CASSFNSPPLGERGDLTDTQYF. CDR3 DNA sequence: TGTGCCAGCAGTTTTAATTCTCCCCCCCTTGGTGAGCGGGGGGACCTCACAGATACGCAGTATTTT.

Points on this clone: Other DNA variants within this sample encode the same CDR3. The J gene is TRBJ2-2, the V gene TRBV14; D gene ambiguous. Germline V gives CDR1 SGHDN, CDR2 FVKESK. This CDR3 is built from 13 residues. V was shortened by 5 bases and J by 11 bases, with 15 bases between the two germline ends. The CDR3 is CASSSHVARELFF. CDR3 in DNA: TGTGCCAGCAGCTCCCACGTGGCTCGAGAGCTGTTTTTT.

This sequence joins TRBV27 and TRBJ2-7; 9 nucleotides agree with TRBD1. Germline trimming cut 6 bases from V and 3 bases from J; bases unmatched to any gene: 9. Germline V gene data show CDR1 as MNHEY and CDR2 as SMNVEV (reference sequence). CDR3 length equals 15 residues. In nucleotides, the CDR3 is TGTGCCAGCAGGTTAAGGACAGGGGATAGCTACGAGCAGTACTTC. This translates into CASRLRTGDSYEQYF.

This clone was seen only once. The rearrangement joins TRBV10-3 to TRBJ1-2, with 9 bases fitting TRBD1. This CDR3 has 15 residues. Germline trimming cut 9 bases from V and 4 bases from J; bases unmatched to any gene: 12. The V gene's germline CDR1 is ENHRY and CDR2 SYGVKD. CDR3 in amino acids: CAIPGPGQGLYGYTF. In DNA, the CDR3 is TGTGCCATACCTGGGCCGGGACAGGGACTCTATGGCTACACCTTC.

DNA of the CDR3: TGTGCCAGCAGCCGAACTAGCGGGGGGATTGGGAGCACAGATACGCAGTATTTT. As protein: CASSRTSGGIGSTDTQYF. The rearrangement uses TRBV5-4 and TRBJ2-3, with 12 bases lining up with TRBD2. Germline assignment: CDR1 SGHNT and CDR2 YYREEE (reference sequence). The CDR3 is made up of 18 amino acids. Trimming cost V 4 bases and J 0 bases; bases outside gene matches: 9.

The chain couples TRBV30 to TRBJ2-5; the D is unclear. Trimming removed 4 bases at V and 5 bases at J, with 14 bases between. This CDR3 spans 13 amino acids. CDR1 is GTSNPN, CDR2 SVGIG, per germline (reference sequence). DNA of the CDR3: TGTGCCTGGATCCCTCGCTTTGAGGAGACCCAGTACTTC. It encodes CAWIPRFEETQYF.

V is TRBV10-3 and J is TRBJ1-6; tentative D call: TRBD1 (5 bases). Germline loops: CDR1 ENHRY, CDR2 SYGVKD. The length of the CDR3 is 17 residues. V was shortened by 7 bases and J by 6 bases, with 22 bases between the two germline ends. The CDR3, as DNA: TGTGCCATCACCCCTCCGGGACTAGAAAGGGGTAATTCACCCCTCCACTTT. Translated, it gives CAITPPGLERGNSPLHF.

This clone turned up a few times. The rearrangement links TRBV7-2 to TRBJ2-3; the D gene is possibly TRBD2 (5 bases). CDR1 and CDR2 from the germline V gene are SGHTA and FQGNSA. The CDR3 totals 15 residues. Deletions cut 3 bases from V and 3 bases from J, with 13 bases between. The CDR3 protein is CASSFVATRTDTQYF. Written as DNA, the CDR3 is TGTGCCAGCAGCTTTGTCGCCACTAGGACAGATACGCAGTATTTT.

This clone showed up just a few times. The chain joins TRBV6-5 to TRBJ2-3; tentatively, D is TRBD1 (5 bases). The CDR3 length is 13 residues. The germline gives CDR1 MNHEY, CDR2 SVGAGI. Trimming shortened V by 1 base and J by 4 bases, and 6 bases separated the two germline ends. CDR3: CASSYLTADTQYF. The CDR3 DNA reads TGTGCCAGCAGTTACTTGACAGCAGATACGCAGTATTTT.

The chain combines TRBV10-3 with TRBJ2-7, with D unclear. The CDR3 consists of 14 residues. Trimming took off 0 bases at V and 5 bases at J, with 11 bases between the two ends. CDR1 is ENHRY and CDR2 is SYGVKD in the germline V gene. This CDR3 is CAISESDIRNEQYF. Written as DNA, the CDR3 is TGTGCCATCAGTGAGTCCGACATCAGAAACGAGCAGTACTTC.

The rearrangement links TRBV9 to TRBJ1-3; 8 nucleotides agree with TRBD1. The trim removed 4 bases at V and 5 bases at J, leaving 8 bases unmatched. Per germline, CDR1 SGDLS and CDR2 YYNGEE. The CDR3 spans 15 residues. CDR3 protein: CASSTGQGPRNTIYF. In DNA form, the CDR3 reads TGTGCCAGCAGCACCGGACAGGGACCTAGAAACACCATATATTTT. Filled out from reference TRBV9 and TRBJ1-3, the complete variable domain reads DSGVTQTPKHLITATGQRVTLRCSPRSGDLSVYWYQQSLDQGLQFLIQYYNGEERAKGNILERFSAQQFPDLHSELNLSSLELGDSALYFCASSTGQGPRNTIYFGEGSWLTVV.

CDR3 nucleotide sequence: TGTGCCAGCAGCTACAGGAGTGAAGCTTTCTTT. Translation: CASSYRSEAFF. The chain has TRBV7-9 and TRBJ1-1, with D possibly TRBD1 on 5 matching bases. V was pared by 4 bases and J by 7 bases, with 7 bases between. The CDR3 extends over 11 amino acids. In germline, CDR1 is SEHNR, CDR2 FQNEAQ (reference sequence).

This clone has just a few counts. The chain links TRBV9 to TRBJ2-3, with 8 bases aligning to TRBD2. Unmatched junction bases numbered 4, after V lost 3 bases and J lost 4 bases. The CDR3 length is 14 residues. Germline V gene data show CDR1 as SGDLS and CDR2 as YYNGEE. DNA of the CDR3: TGTGCCAGCAGCGCGGGGGGGGGTCCAGATACGCAGTATTTT. This codes for CASSAGGGPDTQYF.

The table lists this clone with a count of one. The chain uses TRBV11-2 and TRBJ1-1; D possibly corresponds to TRBD1 (6 bases). Per the germline V gene, CDR1 is SGHAT and CDR2 is FQNNGV. The ends were cut back, 1 base at V and 0 bases at J, with 21 bases in the middle. The CDR3 totals 19 residues. CDR3 residues: CASSLALEGRGMMNTEAFF. Here the CDR3 DNA reads TGTGCCAGCAGCTTAGCCCTCGAGGGGAGGGGGATGATGAACACTGAAGCTTTCTTT.